The present T cell receptor beta chain was sequenced within a study of technical replicates of blood from a few donors. The CDR3 is made up of 13 amino acids. The V gene's germline CDR1 is SEHNR and CDR2 FQNEAQ (reference sequence). Between the trimmed V and J ends, which lost 4 bases and 3 bases, there was a span of 7 bases. Profiled with immunoSEQ multiplex PCR; TCRdb holds only in-frame clones, not every one. This table holds tens of thousands of clones, roughly 94% found once. Sequencing input: T cells isolated from PBMCs. This receptor was taken from a human donor in good health. J is TRBJ2-1 and V is TRBV7-9; D gene unclear. The CDR3 DNA reads TGTGCCAGCAGCTACAGAGTCTACAATGAGCAGTTCTTC. Protein sequence: CASSYRVYNEQFF.